These 16 T cell receptor beta chains were all obtained from the same sample, sequenced in a study of beta chain features in type 1 diabetes. Of the isolated RNA, all was reverse transcribed, and so the sequenced material was expressed TCRB transcripts. Using immunoSEQ multiplex PCR, the repertoire was profiled, and TCRdb retains in-frame clones only, with some absent. The sample has 900,000 or so clones, around a sixth seen once. The sample taken for sequencing was naive CD4+ T cells from blood. The source is a young woman in good health.

This clone was counted only a few times. The chain is built from TRBV7-2 and TRBJ1-1; unclear D gene. The germline CDR1 and CDR2 sequences are SGHTA and FQGNSA. The CDR3 consists of 12 residues. V shed 1 base and J shed 11 bases, with 11 bases lying between them. CDR3 loop: CASSLVGSTAFF. As DNA, the CDR3 is TGTGCCAGCAGCTTAGTGGGAAGCACGGCTTTCTTT.

The rearrangement uses TRBV29-1 and TRBJ2-5; 7 bases are a match to TRBD2. The CDR3 is made up of 16 amino acids. Germline V gives CDR1 SQVTM, CDR2 ANQGSEA. The junction had 16 bases not matched to a gene; V was cut back by 6 bases and J by 3 bases. As DNA, the CDR3 is TGCAGCGTCCTAGCAGCGGGGACGTGGGGAGAAGAGACCCAGTACTTC. It yields the protein CSVLAAGTWGEETQYF.

The genes are TRBV19 and TRBJ1-2, with 9 bases identical to TRBD1. Unmatched junction bases numbered 3, after V lost 6 bases and J lost 4 bases. The CDR3 spans 13 residues. CDR1 is LNHDA, CDR2 SQIVND, per germline (reference sequence). The CDR3 DNA reads TGTGCCAGTAGCAACAGGGGGCTCTATGGCTACACCTTC. Translated, it gives CASSNRGLYGYTF.

This rearrangement joins TRBV4-3 to TRBJ2-5; 7 bases are shared with TRBD2. Germline CDR1 and CDR2: LGHNA and YSLEER. This CDR3 is built from 17 residues. The trim removed 0 bases at V and 4 bases at J, leaving 11 bases unmatched. The CDR3 region has the DNA TGCGCCAGCAGCCAAGAGGGATTAGCGGGCCGTGGAGAGACCCAGTACTTC. This translates into CASSQEGLAGRGETQYF.

The gene calls are TRBV9 and TRBJ2-1; 7 nucleotides match TRBD2. The CDR3 has 15 amino acids. Germline V gene lookup returns CDR1 SGDLS and CDR2 YYNGEE. The ends lost 0 bases at V and 9 bases at J; junction bases unmatched: 9. The DNA for the CDR3 is TGTGCCAGCAGCGTAGTGGCGGGAGTACGGGGTGAGCAGTTCTTC. It translates to CASSVVAGVRGEQFF.

The chain employs TRBV7-3 and TRBJ2-3, with TRBD2 matching over 12 bases. The CDR3 runs to 16 residues. Germline CDR1 SGHTA, CDR2 FQGTGA. Losses at the gene ends were 2 bases for V and 3 bases for J; bases not matched to a gene: 3. This CDR3 is CASSLGGLAGTDTQYF. CDR3 DNA sequence: TGTGCCAGCAGCTTAGGGGGACTAGCGGGTACAGATACGCAGTATTTT.

This clone was found a few times. This chain joins TRBV7-2 and TRBJ2-5; the match to TRBD1 covers 7 bases. With V trimmed by 4 bases and J by 5 bases, 16 bases remained unmatched. CDR1 SGHTA and CDR2 FQGNSA come from the germline V gene. The CDR3 is 17 amino acids. CDR3 in amino acids: CASSSETPLQGMETQYF. CDR3 nucleotide sequence: TGTGCCAGCAGCTCCGAGACACCATTACAGGGGATGGAGACCCAGTACTTC.

This clone has more than one count but fewer than ten. This sequence joins TRBV6-5 and TRBJ2-7; 10 bases fit TRBD2. The germline V gene encodes CDR1 MNHEY and CDR2 SVGAGI. This CDR3 region has 15 residues. Trimming cost V 6 bases and J 0 bases; bases outside gene matches: 5. CDR3 coding DNA: TGTGCCAGCAGCTGGTCTAGCGGGAGCTCCTACGAGCAGTACTTC. This sequence encodes CASSWSSGSSYEQYF.

This clone was observed a handful of times. The chain uses TRBV5-6 and TRBJ2-3; tentatively, D is TRBD2 (6 bases). In germline, CDR1 is SGHDT, CDR2 YYEEEE. V dropped 4 bases and J dropped 6 bases, with 15 bases sitting between them. CDR3 length: 14 residues. CDR3 loop: CASSPRGSWDTQYF. The CDR3 nucleotides are TGTGCCAGCAGCCCCCGGGGGTCCTGGGATACGCAGTATTTT.

The chain has TRBV27 and TRBJ1-2; 7 nucleotides agree with TRBD1. CDR1 and CDR2 (germline): MNHEY, SMNVEV (reference sequence). Trimming took 6 bases from V and 7 from J; bases not matched to a gene: 5. The CDR3 is 12 amino acids. DNA for the CDR3: TGTGCCAGCAGATTCAACAGGGGTGGCTACACCTTC. This encodes CASRFNRGGYTF.

This clone was seen more than once but under ten times. V and J are TRBV5-4 and TRBJ2-1, with 10 bases aligning to TRBD2. Unmatched junction bases numbered 11, after V lost 4 bases and J lost 7 bases. CDR1 and CDR2 (germline): SGHNT, YYREEE (reference sequence). The CDR3 totals 16 residues. The CDR3 DNA follows: TGTGCCAGCAGCCAAGTGGCTAGCGGGAGTGGGAATGAGCAGTTCTTC. It yields the protein CASSQVASGSGNEQFF.

This chain links TRBV7-3 with TRBJ2-3, with D maybe TRBD2 (6 bases). The CDR3 has 15 amino acids. The V gene's germline CDR1 is SGHTA and CDR2 FQGTGA. V was cut by 2 bases and J by 5 bases, with 14 bases left in between. The CDR3: CASSLSPGVGDTQYF. CDR3 coding DNA: TGTGCCAGCAGCTTATCCCCGGGGGTCGGAGATACGCAGTATTTT.

As for this clone: Other DNA sequences within the sample encode an identical CDR3. The gene calls are TRBV6-4 and TRBJ1-1; D is undetermined. Germline V lookup: CDR1 MRHNA, CDR2 SNTAGT. CDR3 length equals 13 residues. V lost 6 bases to trimming and J lost 0 bases, with 8 bases between them. This chain's CDR3 is CASSAGVNTEAFF. CDR3 nucleotides: TGTGCCAGCAGCGCTGGGGTGAACACTGAAGCTTTCTTT.

This chain uses TRBV6-5 with TRBJ1-1; D is unclear. The V gene lost 3 bases and the J gene lost 3 bases, with 8 bases spanning the gap. The CDR3 runs 13 residues. CDR1 MNHEY and CDR2 SVGAGI come from the germline V gene. The CDR3 DNA follows: TGTGCCAGCAGTTATTCTGCTTACACTGAAGCTTTCTTT. Residues: CASSYSAYTEAFF.

This clone was found a few times. The chain links TRBV18 to TRBJ2-6; TRBD1 matches 10 bases. This CDR3 comprises 18 residues. V shed 4 bases, J shed 0 bases, and the junction held 6 bases outside the gene matches. Germline V gene sequence: CDR1 KGHSH, CDR2 LQKENI. The CDR3 region has the DNA TGTGCCAGCTCACACCGGACAGGGGGGACCTCTGGGGCCAACGTCCTGACTTTC. It yields the protein CASSHRTGGTSGANVLTF.

This clone was seen a handful of times. The chain joins TRBV19 to TRBJ2-7, with 8 bases identical to TRBD2. CDR1 is LNHDA, CDR2 SQIVND, per germline (reference sequence). The trim removed 8 bases at V and 2 bases at J, leaving 8 bases unmatched. The CDR3 sequence is 14 residues long. CDR3 residues: CASQAAGAPYEQYF. CDR3 bases: TGTGCCAGTCAAGCAGCGGGAGCCCCCTACGAGCAGTACTTC.